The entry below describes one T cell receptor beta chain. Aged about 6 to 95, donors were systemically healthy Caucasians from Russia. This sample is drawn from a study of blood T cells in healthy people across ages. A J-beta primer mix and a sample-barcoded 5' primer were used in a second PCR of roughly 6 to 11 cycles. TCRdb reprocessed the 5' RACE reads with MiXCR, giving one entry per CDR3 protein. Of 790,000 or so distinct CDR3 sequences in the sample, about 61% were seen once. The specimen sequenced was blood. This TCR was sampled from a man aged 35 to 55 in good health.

The CDR3 region is CISSVSQVKNIQYF. CDR3 DNA: TGTATCAGCAGTGTAAGCCAGGTTAAAAACATTCAGTACTTC. The V and J genes are TRBV28 and TRBJ2-7; D ambiguous. The DNA end lines up better with TRBJ2-4; the J call may be wrong. Germline V gene data show CDR1 as MDHEN and CDR2 as SYDVKM. The CDR3 has 14 amino acids.